This T cell receptor beta chain was recovered during a study of blood T cell repertoires in COVID-19. This CDR3 has 15 residues. The germline CDR1 and CDR2 sequences are MDHEN and SYDVKM. V lost 4 bases and J 1 base, leaving 13 bases between the germline ends. The assay was immunoSEQ multiplex PCR, and TCRdb's table has in-frame clones only and misses some. Of 100,000 or so clones in the sample, approximately 89% were seen once. The sequenced sample was peripheral blood. The TCR originated in a human donor with active COVID-19. The donor label of this sample is uncertain. The chain couples TRBV28 to TRBJ1-1, with no clear D. CDR3 sequence: CASSSIAVRNTEAFF. As DNA, the CDR3 is TGTGCCAGCAGTTCCATCGCGGTGAGGAACACTGAAGCTTTCTTT.